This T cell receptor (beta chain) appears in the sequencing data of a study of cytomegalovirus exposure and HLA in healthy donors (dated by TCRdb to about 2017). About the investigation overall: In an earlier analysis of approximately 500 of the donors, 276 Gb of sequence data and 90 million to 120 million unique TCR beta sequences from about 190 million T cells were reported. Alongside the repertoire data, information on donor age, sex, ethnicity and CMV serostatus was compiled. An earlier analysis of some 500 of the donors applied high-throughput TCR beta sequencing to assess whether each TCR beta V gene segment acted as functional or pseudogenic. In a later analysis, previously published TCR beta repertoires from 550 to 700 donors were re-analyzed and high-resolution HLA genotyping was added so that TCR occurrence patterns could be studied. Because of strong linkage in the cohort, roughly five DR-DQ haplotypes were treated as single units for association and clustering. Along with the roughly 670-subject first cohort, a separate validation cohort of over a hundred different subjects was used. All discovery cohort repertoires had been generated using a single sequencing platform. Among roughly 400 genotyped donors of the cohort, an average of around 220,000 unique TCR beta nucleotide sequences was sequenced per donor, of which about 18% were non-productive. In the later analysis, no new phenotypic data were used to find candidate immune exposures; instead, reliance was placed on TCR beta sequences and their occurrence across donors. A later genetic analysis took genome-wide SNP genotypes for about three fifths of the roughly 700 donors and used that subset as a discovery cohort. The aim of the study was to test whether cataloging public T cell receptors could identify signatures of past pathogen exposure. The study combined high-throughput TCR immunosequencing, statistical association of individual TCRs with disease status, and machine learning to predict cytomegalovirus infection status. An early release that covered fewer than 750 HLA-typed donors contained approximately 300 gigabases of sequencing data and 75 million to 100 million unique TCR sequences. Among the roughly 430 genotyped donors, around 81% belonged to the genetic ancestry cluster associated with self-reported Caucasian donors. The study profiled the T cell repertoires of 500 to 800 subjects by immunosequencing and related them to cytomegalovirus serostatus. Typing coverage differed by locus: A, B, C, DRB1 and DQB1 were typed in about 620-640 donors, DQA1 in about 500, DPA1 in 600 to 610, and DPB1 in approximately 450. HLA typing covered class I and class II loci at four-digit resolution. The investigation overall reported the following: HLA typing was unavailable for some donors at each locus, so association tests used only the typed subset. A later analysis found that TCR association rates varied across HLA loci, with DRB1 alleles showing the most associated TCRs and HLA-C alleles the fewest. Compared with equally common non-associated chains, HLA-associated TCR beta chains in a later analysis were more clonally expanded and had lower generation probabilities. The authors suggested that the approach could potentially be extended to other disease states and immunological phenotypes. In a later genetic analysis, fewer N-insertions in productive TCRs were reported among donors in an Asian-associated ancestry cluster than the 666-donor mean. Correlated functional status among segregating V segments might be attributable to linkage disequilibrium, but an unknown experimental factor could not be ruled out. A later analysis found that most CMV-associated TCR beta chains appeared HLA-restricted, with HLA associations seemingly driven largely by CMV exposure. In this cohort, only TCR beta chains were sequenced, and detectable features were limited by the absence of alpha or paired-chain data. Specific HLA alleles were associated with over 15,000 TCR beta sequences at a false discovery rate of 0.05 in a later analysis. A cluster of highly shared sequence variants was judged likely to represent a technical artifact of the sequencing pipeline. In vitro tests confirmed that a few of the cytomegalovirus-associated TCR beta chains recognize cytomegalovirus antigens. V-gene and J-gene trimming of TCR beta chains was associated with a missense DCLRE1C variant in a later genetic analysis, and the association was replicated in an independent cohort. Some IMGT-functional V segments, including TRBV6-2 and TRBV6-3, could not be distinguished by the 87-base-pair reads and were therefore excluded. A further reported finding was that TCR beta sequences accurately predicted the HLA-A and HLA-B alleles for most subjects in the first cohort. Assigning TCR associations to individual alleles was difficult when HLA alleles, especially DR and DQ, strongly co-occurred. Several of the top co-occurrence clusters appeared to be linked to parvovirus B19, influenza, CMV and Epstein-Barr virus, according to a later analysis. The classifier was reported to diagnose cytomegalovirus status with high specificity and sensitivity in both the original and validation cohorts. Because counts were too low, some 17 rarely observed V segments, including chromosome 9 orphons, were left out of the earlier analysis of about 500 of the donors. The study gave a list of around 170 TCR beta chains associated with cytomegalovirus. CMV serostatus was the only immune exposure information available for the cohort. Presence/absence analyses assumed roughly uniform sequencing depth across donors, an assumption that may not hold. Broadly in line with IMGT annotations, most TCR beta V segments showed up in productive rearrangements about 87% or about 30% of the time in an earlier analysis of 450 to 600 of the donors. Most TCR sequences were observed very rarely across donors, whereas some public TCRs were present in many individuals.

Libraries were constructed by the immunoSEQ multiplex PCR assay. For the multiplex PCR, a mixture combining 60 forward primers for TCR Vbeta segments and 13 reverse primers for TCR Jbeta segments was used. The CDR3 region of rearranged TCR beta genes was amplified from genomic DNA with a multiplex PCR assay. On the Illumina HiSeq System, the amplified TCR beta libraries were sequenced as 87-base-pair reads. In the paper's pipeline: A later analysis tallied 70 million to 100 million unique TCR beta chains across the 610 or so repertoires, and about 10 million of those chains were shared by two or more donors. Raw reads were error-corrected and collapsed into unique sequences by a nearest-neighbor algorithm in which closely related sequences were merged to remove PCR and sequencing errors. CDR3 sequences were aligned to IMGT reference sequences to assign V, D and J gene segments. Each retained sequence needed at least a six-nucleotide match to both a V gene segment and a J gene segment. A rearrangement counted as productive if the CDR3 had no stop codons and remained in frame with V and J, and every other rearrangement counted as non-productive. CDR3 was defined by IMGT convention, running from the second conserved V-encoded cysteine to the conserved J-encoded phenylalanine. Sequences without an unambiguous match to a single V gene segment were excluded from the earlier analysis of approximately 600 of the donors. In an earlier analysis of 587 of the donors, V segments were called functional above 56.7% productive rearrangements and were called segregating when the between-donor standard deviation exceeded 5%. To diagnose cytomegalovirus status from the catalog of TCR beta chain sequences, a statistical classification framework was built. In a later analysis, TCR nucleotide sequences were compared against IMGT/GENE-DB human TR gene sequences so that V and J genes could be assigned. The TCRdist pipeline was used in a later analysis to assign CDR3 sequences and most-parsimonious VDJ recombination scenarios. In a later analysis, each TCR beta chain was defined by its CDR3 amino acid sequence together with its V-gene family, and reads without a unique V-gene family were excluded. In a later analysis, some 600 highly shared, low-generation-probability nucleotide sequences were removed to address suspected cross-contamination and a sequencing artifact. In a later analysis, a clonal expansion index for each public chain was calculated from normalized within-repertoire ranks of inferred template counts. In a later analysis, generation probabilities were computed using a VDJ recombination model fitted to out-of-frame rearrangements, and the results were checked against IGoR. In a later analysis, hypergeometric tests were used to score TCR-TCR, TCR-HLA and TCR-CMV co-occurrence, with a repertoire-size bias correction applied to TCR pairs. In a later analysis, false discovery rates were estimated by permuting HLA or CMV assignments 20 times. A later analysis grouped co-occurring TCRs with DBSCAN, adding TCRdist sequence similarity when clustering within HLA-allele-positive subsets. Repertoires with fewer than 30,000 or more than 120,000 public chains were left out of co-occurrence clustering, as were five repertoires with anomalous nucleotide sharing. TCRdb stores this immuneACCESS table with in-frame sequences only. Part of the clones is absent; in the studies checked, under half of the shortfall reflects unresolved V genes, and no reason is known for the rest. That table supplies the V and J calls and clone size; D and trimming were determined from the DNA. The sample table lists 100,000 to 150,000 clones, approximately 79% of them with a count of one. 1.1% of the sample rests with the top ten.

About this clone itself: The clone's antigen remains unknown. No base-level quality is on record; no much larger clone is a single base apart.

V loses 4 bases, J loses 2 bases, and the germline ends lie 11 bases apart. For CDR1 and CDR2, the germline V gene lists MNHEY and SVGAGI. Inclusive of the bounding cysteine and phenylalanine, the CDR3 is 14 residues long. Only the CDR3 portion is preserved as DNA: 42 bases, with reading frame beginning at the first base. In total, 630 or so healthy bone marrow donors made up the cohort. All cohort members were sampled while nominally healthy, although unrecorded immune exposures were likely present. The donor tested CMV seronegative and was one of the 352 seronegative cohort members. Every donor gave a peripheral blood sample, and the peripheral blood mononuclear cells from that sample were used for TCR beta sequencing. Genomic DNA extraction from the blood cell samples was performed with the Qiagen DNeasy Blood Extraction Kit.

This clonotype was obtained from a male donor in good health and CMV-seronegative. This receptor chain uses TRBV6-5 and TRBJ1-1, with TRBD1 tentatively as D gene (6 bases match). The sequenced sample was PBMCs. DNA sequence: TGTGCCAGCAGTTCCCTCGGGACAAACACTGAAGCTTTCTTT. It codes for CASSSLGTNTEAFF.